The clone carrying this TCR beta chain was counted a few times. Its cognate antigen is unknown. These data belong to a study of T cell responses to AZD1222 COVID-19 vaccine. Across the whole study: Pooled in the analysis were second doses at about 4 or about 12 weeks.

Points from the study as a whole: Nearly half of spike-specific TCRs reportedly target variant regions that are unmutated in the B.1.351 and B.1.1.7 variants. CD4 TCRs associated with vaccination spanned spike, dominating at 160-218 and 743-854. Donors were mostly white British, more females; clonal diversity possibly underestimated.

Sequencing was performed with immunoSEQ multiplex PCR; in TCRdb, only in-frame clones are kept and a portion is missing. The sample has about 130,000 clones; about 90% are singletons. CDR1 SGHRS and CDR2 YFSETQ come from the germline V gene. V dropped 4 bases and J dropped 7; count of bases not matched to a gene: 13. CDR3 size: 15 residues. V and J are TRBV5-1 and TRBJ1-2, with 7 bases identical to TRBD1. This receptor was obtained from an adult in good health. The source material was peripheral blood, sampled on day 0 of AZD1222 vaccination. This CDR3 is CASSPPLRGKGGYTF. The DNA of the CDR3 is TGCGCCAGCAGCCCGCCCCTCAGGGGGAAAGGTGGCTACACCTTC.